The text below deals with one TCR beta chain. Antigen specificity is unknown. This entry comes from a study of cytomegalovirus exposure and HLA in healthy donors. General study points: Researchers counted 164 TCR beta chains as cytomegalovirus-associated.

The donors belonged to the roughly 110-subject validation cohort, separate from the approximately 670-subject first cohort. The table came from immunoSEQ multiplex PCR; TCRdb's copy has only in-frame clones and leaves some out. The data contain 110,000 to 150,000 clones, roughly 90% of them singletons. V was shortened by 7 bases and J by 3 bases, with 18 bases between the two germline ends. The CDR3 consists of 14 residues. Germline lookup yields CDR1 SQVTM and CDR2 ANQGSEA. The gene calls are TRBV29-1 and TRBJ1-2; a weak D match, TRBD1 (6 bases). Material for sequencing was PBMCs. This TCR came from a man between 18 and 29 years old in good health and CMV-seronegative. The CDR3 protein is CSALDPDSDYGYTF. The CDR3 region has the DNA TGCAGCGCCCTCGACCCGGACAGCGACTATGGCTACACCTTC. Looking up the rest from reference TRBV29-1 and TRBJ1-2 gives the full variable domain: SAVISQKPSRDICQRGTSLTIQCQVDSQVTMMFWYRQQPGQSLTLIATANQGSEATYESGFVIDKFPISRPNLTFSTLTVSNMSPEDSSIYLCSALDPDSDYGYTFGSGTRLTVV.